A selection of T cell receptor beta chains follows, all from one sample in a study of cytomegalovirus exposure and HLA in healthy donors. Profiled with immunoSEQ multiplex PCR; TCRdb holds only in-frame clones, not every one. The sample consists of 150,000 to 200,000 clones, about 82% of them appearing once. Input material: PBMCs. These TCRs come from a woman in her 50s in good health and CMV-seronegative. CDR3s include the opening cysteine and the closing phenylalanine or tryptophan. D genes are given only for firm matches. Where a row states a size, it is once, few, many or the class of an expanded clone; other rows omit it.

TRBJ1-4 TRBV29-1 - - CSVPYGGTNEKLFF TGCAGCGTGCCTTACGGGGGGACTAATGAAAAACTGTTTTTT
TRBJ2-7 TRBV28 - few CASSPGTPTYEQYF TGTGCCAGCAGCCCCGGGACTCCCACCTACGAGCAGTACTTC
TRBJ2-1 TRBV28 - - CASSFGTIYNEQFF TGTGCCAGCAGTTTCGGGACAATCTACAATGAGCAGTTCTTC
TRBJ1-4 TRBV6-6 TRBD1 - CASGKGQSNEKLFF TGTGCCAGCGGGAAGGGACAGTCTAATGAAAAACTGTTTTTT
TRBJ2-3 TRBV7-8 - - CASRAAEYRIDTQYF TGTGCCAGCAGGGCAGCGGAGTATCGTATAGATACGCAGTATTTT
TRBJ2-5 TRBV28 - - CASRISGFQETQYF TGTGCCAGCAGGATCTCGGGGTTCCAAGAGACCCAGTACTTC
TRBJ2-1 TRBV7-2 TRBD2 - CARKLAGGPSEQFF TGTGCCAGAAAACTAGCGGGAGGGCCCAGTGAGCAGTTCTTC
TRBJ2-1 TRBV4-1 TRBD2 - CASSQVASGTSDNEQFF TGCGCCAGCAGCCAGGTAGCTTCCGGGACTAGCGACAATGAGCAGTTCTTC
TRBJ1-2 TRBV18 - - CASSPLGGDPRNGYTF TGTGCCAGCTCACCACTGGGGGGGGATCCTCGGAATGGCTACACCTTC
TRBJ2-3 TRBV7-2 - once CASSLGATRSSTDTQYF TGTGCCAGCAGCTTAGGGGCAACCAGATCAAGCACAGATACGCAGTATTTT
TRBJ2-5 TRBV7-9 TRBD2 - CASSSLTSGSYREETQYF TGTGCCAGCAGCTCCCTGACTAGCGGGAGTTATAGGGAAGAGACCCAGTACTTC
TRBJ2-1 TRBV5-6 TRBD2 - CASSLLWRERYEQFF TGTGCCAGCAGCTTGTTATGGCGGGAGAGGTATGAGCAGTTCTTC
TRBJ1-1 TRBV7-9 - - CASSLLTGMNTEAFF TGTGCCAGCAGCTTGCTGACAGGCATGAACACTGAAGCTTTCTTT
TRBJ1-2 TRBV11-3 - - CASSSLLRTVHLNYGYTF TGTGCCAGCAGCTCCCTACTCCGGACAGTCCACCTAAACTATGGCTACACCTTC
TRBJ2-2 TRBV6-5 - - CASSYSSVAGELFF TGTGCCAGCAGTTACTCAAGCGTGGCCGGGGAGCTGTTTTTT
TRBJ2-7 TRBV12-2 - few CASRPSGTGPSSYEQYF TGTGCAAGTCGCCCCTCCGGGACAGGGCCGAGCTCCTACGAGCAGTACTTC
TRBJ1-1 TRBV5-1 - - CASRFGTGGGMDTEAFF TGCGCCAGCAGGTTCGGGACGGGGGGAGGCATGGACACTGAAGCTTTCTTT
TRBJ2-1 TRBV9 TRBD1 - CASSARQGARTRSYNEQFF TGTGCCAGCAGCGCCCGACAGGGGGCTCGGACTAGATCCTACAATGAGCAGTTCTTC
TRBJ1-1 TRBV30 - - CAWRGLSEAFF TGTGCCTGGAGGGGACTGAGTGAAGCTTTCTTT
TRBJ2-3 TRBV28 TRBD1 - CASSSAGGRGTDTQYF TGTGCCAGCAGTTCCGCAGGGGGCAGGGGCACAGATACGCAGTATTTT
TRBJ2-1 TRBV27 - - CASSLTDSVTYNEQFF TGTGCCAGCAGTTTAACAGACAGTGTGACCTACAATGAGCAGTTCTTC
TRBJ2-7 TRBV27 - - CASSLSGQMYEQYF TGTGCCAGCAGTTTATCTGGACAGATGTACGAGCAGTACTTC
TRBJ1-2 TRBV2 - - CASIPLGGQGYTF TGTGCCAGCATTCCGCTAGGGGGTCAAGGCTACACCTTC
TRBJ2-1 TRBV7-8 TRBD2 - CASSLARAGALDNEQFF TGTGCCAGCAGCTTAGCGCGGGCGGGAGCGCTCGACAATGAGCAGTTCTTC
TRBJ2-7 TRBV9 - - CASSPSPGVHEQYF TGTGCCAGCAGCCCTAGCCCCGGGGTCCACGAGCAGTACTTC
TRBJ2-5 TRBV14 - - CASSQAGLALETQYF TGTGCCAGCAGCCAAGCGGGACTGGCACTAGAGACCCAGTACTTC
TRBJ2-5 TRBV7-7 TRBD1 - CASSRSETGGEETQYF TGTGCCAGCAGCCGTTCTGAGACAGGGGGCGAGGAGACCCAGTACTTC
TRBJ2-2 TRBV5-4 TRBD2 once CASSQGLAGGPRGELFF TGTGCCAGCAGCCAGGGACTAGCGGGAGGACCCCGAGGGGAGCTGTTTTTT
TRBJ2-7 TRBV25-1 TRBD2 - CASTYSGRATPFSNEQYF TGTGCCAGCACCTATAGCGGGAGGGCCACCCCATTTAGCAACGAGCAGTACTTC
TRBJ2-5 TRBV28 - - CASSPRDISRETQYF TGTGCCAGCAGTCCCCGGGACATCTCCCGAGAGACCCAGTACTTC
TRBJ2-1 TRBV7-9 TRBD1 - CASSLRGQSSYNEQFF TGTGCCAGCAGCTTAAGGGGACAGAGCTCCTACAATGAGCAGTTCTTC
TRBJ1-4 TRBV30 - - CAWGALTNEKLFF TGTGCCTGGGGGGCTCTAACTAATGAAAAACTGTTTTTT
TRBJ2-7 TRBV5-1 TRBD1 - CASSIGQVSSYEQYF TGCGCCAGCAGCATAGGACAGGTGAGCTCCTACGAGCAGTACTTC
TRBJ2-5 TRBV28 TRBD2 - CASSFGGRGTQYF TGTGCCAGCAGTTTCGGCGGGAGGGGGACCCAGTACTTC